A single sample gave rise to the 19 T cell receptor beta chains below, sequenced in a study of blood T cells in healthy people across ages. With a J-beta primer mix and a sample-barcoded 5' primer, a second PCR ran roughly 6 to 12 cycles. TCRdb called the 5' RACE reads again in MiXCR, with one record for every CDR3 protein. This table holds roughly 900,000 distinct CDR3 sequences, under 35% found once. Source material: blood. These receptors were obtained from an elderly woman in good health.

This clonotype was seen at least ten times. In nucleotides, the CDR3 is TGTGCCATCAGTGAGTCCTCAGTCCCCCGAGGGTATGGCTACACCTTC. It is translated as CAISESSVPRGYGYTF. The chain recombines TRBV10-3 with TRBJ1-2; D is ambiguous. V gave up 0 bases and J gave up 5 bases, with 16 bases separating them. Germline V lookup: CDR1 ENHRY, CDR2 SYGVKD. The CDR3 totals 16 residues.

The chain recombines TRBV9 with TRBJ2-1; possibly TRBD1 for D (6 bases). The end of the DNA is better explained by TRBJ2-7, so the J call may be wrong. Germline V CDR1 and CDR2: SGDLS, YYNGEE. The CDR3 totals 14 residues. The CDR3 loop reads CASSPGVQSYEQYF. CDR3 sequence (DNA): TGTGCCAGCAGCCCAGGGGTACAGTCCTACGAGCAGTACTTC.

This clonotype occurred many times. One base away lies a much larger clone, so this may be a sequencing read error. The chain joins TRBV27 to TRBJ2-5, with TRBD2 identical over 10 bases. Losses at the gene ends were 5 bases for V and 11 bases for J; bases not matched to a gene: 14. CDR1 and CDR2 (germline): MNHEY, SMNVEV (reference sequence). The length of the CDR3 is 15 residues. DNA for the CDR3: TGTGCCAGCAGTCTTAGCGGGGGGTTGGTCAGTGAGCAGTACTTC. It translates to CASSLSGGLVSEQYF.

This clonotype was observed many times. V gene TRBV6-6 combines with J gene TRBJ2-5, with 10 bases identical to TRBD2. The length of the CDR3 is 16 residues. V was clipped by 6 bases and J by 5 bases; unmatched bases: 12. Germline V gives CDR1 MNHNY, CDR2 SVGAGI (reference sequence). This chain's CDR3 is CASSLSGGLRGETQYF. DNA of the CDR3: TGTGCCAGCAGCCTTAGCGGGGGGCTACGGGGGGAGACCCAGTACTTC.

This clonotype was seen ten or more times. The chain couples TRBV20-1 to TRBJ1-4; 9 bases agree with TRBD1. The J segment lost 7 bases and the V segment lost 0 bases, leaving 3 bases of the junction unmatched. This CDR3 is built from 14 residues. Germline V gene lookup returns CDR1 DFQATT and CDR2 SNEGSKA (reference sequence). The CDR3 is CSAREGQGVEKLFF. CDR3 bases: TGCAGTGCTAGAGAGGGACAGGGTGTTGAAAAACTGTTTTTT.

The gene calls are TRBV7-2 and TRBJ2-5; D gene ambiguous. Germline lookup yields CDR1 SGHTA and CDR2 FQGNSA. The ends were cut back, 1 base at V and 4 bases at J, with 16 bases in the middle. The CDR3 is 16 residues long. The CDR3 loop is CASSLDLVRSPETQYF. The CDR3 DNA reads as TGTGCCAGCAGCTTAGATCTGGTTAGGTCCCCAGAGACCCAGTACTTC.

Many counts were recorded for this clonotype. The chain recombines TRBV27 with TRBJ2-5; a possible D gene is TRBD2 (5 bases). Trimming took off 2 bases at V and 1 base at J, with 11 bases between the two ends. The CDR3 extends over 15 amino acids. The V gene's germline CDR1 is MNHEY and CDR2 SMNVEV (reference sequence). The CDR3 is CASSLRPGSQETQYF. CDR3 sequence (DNA): TGTGCCAGCAGTTTAAGGCCGGGGTCCCAAGAGACCCAGTACTTC.

This clonotype came up many times. The chain recombines TRBV7-2 with TRBJ1-3; unclear D gene. The CDR3 loop spans 14 amino acids. The germline V gene encodes CDR1 SGHTA and CDR2 FQGNSA. The germline V and J ends were trimmed by 3 bases and 4 bases, with 10 bases remaining between them. The CDR3 reads CASSFSGVGNTIYF. CDR3 nucleotide sequence: TGTGCCAGCAGCTTCTCTGGGGTCGGAAACACCATATATTTT.

The table lists this clonotype with many counts. This chain links TRBV6-2 or TRBV6-3 with TRBJ1-2, with a possible D match to TRBD1 (6 bases). The V end was cut by 7 bases, the J end by 0 bases, with 18 bases between. The CDR3 spans 16 residues. Germline V CDR1 and CDR2: MNHEY, SVGEGT. CDR3 in DNA: TGTGCCAGCACCACATACCGACAGGCAGCTAACTATGGCTACACCTTC. Encoded protein: CASTTYRQAANYGYTF.

This clonotype was seen only once. The V call is TRBV6-2 or TRBV6-3, the J call TRBJ1-1; D is unresolved. CDR3 length: 13 residues. Germline loops: CDR1 MNHEY, CDR2 SVGEGT. V lost 8 bases and J lost 2, with 12 bases in between. CDR3 residues: CASVRMINTEAFF. CDR3 nucleotide sequence: TGTGCCAGCGTCCGGATGATAAACACTGAAGCTTTCTTT.

In this sample, this clonotype turned up many times. This chain connects TRBV20-1 to TRBJ2-3; D unresolved. Between the trimmed V and J ends, which lost 3 bases and 3 bases, there was a span of 1 base. Germline values: CDR1 DFQATT, CDR2 SNEGSKA (reference sequence). This CDR3 comprises 10 residues. The CDR3 DNA sequence: TGCAGTGCTAGGACAGATACGCAGTATTTT. Translating gives CSARTDTQYF.

For this clonotype: Given a much more abundant clone one base away, this may be a read error. Since the CDR3 does not end with the conserved phenylalanine or tryptophan, this likely comes from a read error. V and J are TRBV20-1 and TRBJ2-2; D not resolved. Trimming took 2 bases from V and 1 from J, leaving 5 bases between them. Germline CDR1 is DFQATT and CDR2 is SNEGSKA (reference sequence). CDR3 length: 13 amino acids. CDR3 residues: CSARSVNTGELFL. In nucleotides, the CDR3 is TGCAGTGCTAGAAGTGTGAACACCGGGGAGCTGTTTTTG.

In its sample, this clonotype was seen many times. The chain couples TRBV20-1 to TRBJ2-3, with TRBD1 matching 8 bases. This CDR3 region has 14 residues. With 4 bases clipped from V and 0 bases from J, the junction kept 3 bases outside the gene matches. Germline CDR1 DFQATT, CDR2 SNEGSKA (reference sequence). CDR3 loop: CSAMNRGSTDTQYF. DNA for the CDR3: TGCAGTGCTATGAACAGGGGGAGCACAGATACGCAGTATTTT.

This clonotype was counted ten times or more. This chain connects TRBV29-1 to TRBJ2-1; the D gene is possibly TRBD2 (6 bases). Between the trimmed V and J ends, which lost 3 bases and 2 bases, there was a span of 8 bases. The CDR3 is made up of 13 amino acids. Germline V lookup: CDR1 SQVTM, CDR2 ANQGSEA. This CDR3 is CSVDGGTYNEQFF. The CDR3, as DNA: TGCAGCGTTGACGGCGGGACCTACAATGAGCAGTTCTTC.

The sample holds a few counts of this clonotype. J is TRBJ2-7 and V is TRBV16, with D perhaps matching TRBD1 or TRBD2 (6 bases each). CDR1 is KGHSY, CDR2 FQNENV, per germline. V lost 0 bases and J 7 bases, leaving 13 bases between the germline ends. CDR3 length equals 14 residues. The CDR3 region is CASSQSGGRREQYF. CDR3 DNA: TGTGCCAGCAGCCAATCTGGGGGGCGTAGGGAGCAGTACTTC.

There are a few counts of this clonotype. The chain uses TRBV4-3 and TRBJ1-4; no clear D gene. Trimming left V 0 bases short and J 10 bases short, with 12 bases between. The CDR3 covers 14 residues. Germline V gene data show CDR1 as LGHNA and CDR2 as YSLEER. This CDR3 reads CASSQDTERGKLFF. DNA of the CDR3: TGCGCCAGCAGCCAAGACACAGAGCGCGGAAAACTGTTTTTT.

The chain is built from TRBV5-1 and TRBJ1-4; D is possibly TRBD1 (6 bases). This CDR3 spans 15 amino acids. The germline CDR1 and CDR2 sequences are SGHRS and YFSETQ. V was clipped by 4 bases and J by 8 bases, with 18 bases between them. DNA of the CDR3: TGCGCCAGCAGCATTGCACAGGGTAAAGGAGAAAAACTGTTTTTT. This codes for CASSIAQGKGEKLFF.

This clonotype was seen at least ten times. Sequence at one end of the junction differs from germline and may be a read error. The chain joins TRBV7-2 to TRBJ2-5, with D perhaps TRBD1 (5 bases). The CDR3 contains 16 residues. The germline CDR1 and CDR2 sequences are SGHTA and FQGNSA. CDR3 region: CASRLGVGANQETQYF. The CDR3 nucleotides read TGTGCCAGCAGATTAGGGGTTGGGGCTAACCAAGAGACCCAGTACTTC.

The chain couples TRBV27 to TRBJ2-1; no definite D call. The germline CDR1 and CDR2 sequences are MNHEY and SMNVEV (reference sequence). The V end lost 6 bases, the J end lost 8 bases, and 14 bases lay between the germline ends. The CDR3 is 13 amino acids. The CDR3 bases are TGTGCCAGCAGCGCCGGGCCGTGGGATGAGCAGTTCTTC. Amino acid sequence: CASSAGPWDEQFF.